Listed below are T cell receptor beta chains from one sample, sequenced in a study of Ad26.COV2.S vaccination and SARS-CoV-2 variants. The repertoire was sequenced with immunoSEQ multiplex PCR; TCRdb's copy has only in-frame clones and lacks some. The table has hundreds of thousands of clones, 70% to 90% seen once. The sequencing here drew on peripheral blood, taken in a trial of Ad26.COV2.S vaccine versus placebo. The receptors were sampled from a person between 18 and 59 years old who received the Ad26.COV2.S COVID-19 vaccine or a placebo. Both conserved end residues are part of each CDR3. Fields, in order: J gene, D gene, V gene, clone size, CDR3 DNA, CDR3 protein. A D gene is named only where the DNA matches it firmly. Size tells how often a clone was seen (once, few, many) or the class of an expanded clone, and some rows leave it out.

j_call: TRBJ2-2
d_call: .
v_call: TRBV4-3
clone_size: few
cdr3_nt: TGCGCCAGCAGCCAAGGGACCAGAGTGAACACCGGGGAGCTGTTTTTT
cdr3_aa: CASSQGTRVNTGELFF

j_call: TRBJ2-5
d_call: TRBD1
v_call: TRBV3-1/TRBV3-2
clone_size: once
cdr3_nt: TGTGCCAGCAGCCCGTTCAGACAGGGGAGGGAGACCCAGTACTTC
cdr3_aa: CASSPFRQGRETQYF

j_call: TRBJ2-7
d_call: .
v_call: TRBV6-5
clone_size: .
cdr3_nt: TGTGCCAGCAGTTACTCGGCAGGGTTACCCCACGAGCAGTACTTC
cdr3_aa: CASSYSAGLPHEQYF

j_call: TRBJ1-5
d_call: .
v_call: TRBV7-2
clone_size: once
cdr3_nt: TGTGCCAGCAGCTTAGGTGGTCGGGGACAGCCCCAGCATTTT
cdr3_aa: CASSLGGRGQPQHF

j_call: TRBJ1-1
d_call: .
v_call: TRBV6-5
clone_size: .
cdr3_nt: TGTGCCAGCAGCCGAGACAGTTACACTGAAGCTTTCTTT
cdr3_aa: CASSRDSYTEAFF

j_call: TRBJ1-5
d_call: .
v_call: TRBV6-5
clone_size: .
cdr3_nt: TGTGCCAGCAGCAGGGGTTTGGATCAGCCCCAGCATTTT
cdr3_aa: CASSRGLDQPQHF

j_call: TRBJ1-3
d_call: .
v_call: TRBV6-5
clone_size: .
cdr3_nt: TGTGCCAGCCACCGGGGGCTTGGAAACACCATATATTTT
cdr3_aa: CASHRGLGNTIYF

j_call: TRBJ1-6
d_call: .
v_call: TRBV7-2
clone_size: .
cdr3_nt: TGTGCCAGCACCGCCCGGCAGTCTAATTCACCCCTCCACTTT
cdr3_aa: CASTARQSNSPLHF

j_call: TRBJ2-7
d_call: .
v_call: TRBV18
clone_size: .
cdr3_nt: TGTGCCAGCTCACCAACGCGGGACAACTACGAGCAGTACTTC
cdr3_aa: CASSPTRDNYEQYF

j_call: TRBJ2-1
d_call: TRBD1
v_call: TRBV5-1
clone_size: .
cdr3_nt: TGCGCCAGCAGCCTGCACCAGGACAGGATCAATGAGCAGTTCTTC
cdr3_aa: CASSLHQDRINEQFF

j_call: TRBJ1-6
d_call: .
v_call: TRBV6-6
clone_size: few
cdr3_nt: TGTGCCAGCAGTGTACAGGATAATTCACCCCTCCACTTT
cdr3_aa: CASSVQDNSPLHF

j_call: TRBJ1-2
d_call: TRBD1
v_call: TRBV7-9
clone_size: .
cdr3_nt: TGTGCCAGCAGCTTGTCACAGGGGAGTAATGGCTACACCTTC
cdr3_aa: CASSLSQGSNGYTF

j_call: TRBJ2-7
d_call: TRBD1
v_call: TRBV27
clone_size: .
cdr3_nt: TGTGCCAGCAGTTTAGGGACAGGGGACGAGCAGTACTTC
cdr3_aa: CASSLGTGDEQYF

j_call: TRBJ1-1
d_call: TRBD1
v_call: TRBV5-6
clone_size: once
cdr3_nt: TGTGCCAGCATCCGGACAGGGGTTTCCACTGAAGCTTTCTTT
cdr3_aa: CASIRTGVSTEAFF

j_call: TRBJ2-5
d_call: .
v_call: TRBV5-5
clone_size: .
cdr3_nt: TGTGCCAGCAGCGAGACTACGGCCTTAAGAGAGACCCAGTACTTC
cdr3_aa: CASSETTALRETQYF

j_call: TRBJ2-1
d_call: .
v_call: TRBV10-3
clone_size: .
cdr3_nt: TGTGCCATCACCGAAGGAAGCGAGACGAATGAGCAGTTCTTC
cdr3_aa: CAITEGSETNEQFF

j_call: TRBJ1-2
d_call: .
v_call: TRBV27
clone_size: .
cdr3_nt: TGTGCCAGCAGTTTGAAGCAGGGAATGGTCTATGGCTACACCTTC
cdr3_aa: CASSLKQGMVYGYTF

j_call: TRBJ1-6
d_call: TRBD1
v_call: TRBV7-9
clone_size: once
cdr3_nt: TGTGCCAGCAGCCCGTCCCGGGACAGGGGTCGGTCCTATAATTCACCCCTCCACTTT
cdr3_aa: CASSPSRDRGRSYNSPLHF

j_call: TRBJ2-5
d_call: .
v_call: TRBV5-6
clone_size: .
cdr3_nt: TGTGCCAGCAGCCCCGGGGCCATCAAGGGGGAGACCCAGTACTTC
cdr3_aa: CASSPGAIKGETQYF

j_call: TRBJ2-7
d_call: .
v_call: TRBV11-2
clone_size: .
cdr3_nt: TGTGCCAGCAGCTCAACCGGTATACGAGGGGAGCAGTACTTC
cdr3_aa: CASSSTGIRGEQYF

j_call: TRBJ2-5
d_call: TRBD2
v_call: TRBV5-1
clone_size: .
cdr3_nt: TGCGCCAGCAGCTCGTCTAGCGGGCCTCAAGAGACCCAGTACTTC
cdr3_aa: CASSSSSGPQETQYF

j_call: TRBJ2-5
d_call: .
v_call: TRBV14
clone_size: .
cdr3_nt: TGTGCCAGCAGCCAGTGGGACGGACAAGAGACCCAGTACTTC
cdr3_aa: CASSQWDGQETQYF

j_call: TRBJ2-7
d_call: .
v_call: TRBV6-5
clone_size: .
cdr3_nt: TGTGCCAGCAGTTACTCTTTCGAGCAGTACTTC
cdr3_aa: CASSYSFEQYF

j_call: TRBJ2-1
d_call: TRBD1
v_call: TRBV11-2
clone_size: .
cdr3_nt: TGTGCCAGCAGCTTAGGGGGACAGCGCAATGAGCAGTTCTTC
cdr3_aa: CASSLGGQRNEQFF

j_call: TRBJ2-7
d_call: .
v_call: TRBV6-5
clone_size: few
cdr3_nt: TGTGCCAGCAGTTACTCGTCGGGCGAGCAGTACTTC
cdr3_aa: CASSYSSGEQYF